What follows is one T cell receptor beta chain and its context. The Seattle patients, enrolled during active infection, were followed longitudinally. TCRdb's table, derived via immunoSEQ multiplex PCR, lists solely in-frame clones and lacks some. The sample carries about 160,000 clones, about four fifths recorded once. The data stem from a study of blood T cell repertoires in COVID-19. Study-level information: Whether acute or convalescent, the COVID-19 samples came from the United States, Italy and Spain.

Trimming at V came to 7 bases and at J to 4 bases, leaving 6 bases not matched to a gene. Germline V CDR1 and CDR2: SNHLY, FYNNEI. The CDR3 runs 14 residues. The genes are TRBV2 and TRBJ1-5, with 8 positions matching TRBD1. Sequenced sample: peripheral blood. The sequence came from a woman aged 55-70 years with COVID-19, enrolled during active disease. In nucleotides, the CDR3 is TGTGCCAGCACCGGACAGGGTGGGAATCAGCCCCAGCATTTT. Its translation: CASTGQGGNQPQHF.